These 16 T cell receptor beta chains were sequenced from one sample in a study of neoadjuvant anti-PD-1 for oral cavity cancer. TCRdb keeps only in-frame clones here, not all; method: immunoSEQ multiplex PCR. The sample contains around 13,000 clones, roughly three quarters of which appear only once. Time point denoted: after neoadjuvant nivolumab, at surgical resection. The source material was PBMCs, sampled after nivolumab (anti-PD-1) treatment. The receptors come from a person between 40 and 80 years old with oral cavity squamous cell carcinoma.

This chain uses TRBV5-1 with TRBJ2-7; D might be TRBD2 (6 bases). CDR3 size: 15 residues. With 4 bases removed from V and 6 bases from J, the gap between germline ends came to 20 bases. CDR1 and CDR2 (germline): SGHRS, YFSETQ. CDR3: CASSRRGAGDSEQYF. The CDR3 DNA reads as TGCGCCAGCAGCCGGCGCGGTGCTGGGGACTCCGAGCAGTACTTC.

This chain uses TRBV9 with TRBJ2-7; D is perhaps TRBD1 or TRBD2 (5 bases each). This CDR3 region has 14 residues. Germline assignment: CDR1 SGDLS and CDR2 YYNGEE. The V and J ends lost 0 bases and 2 bases respectively, with 9 bases between them. Here the CDR3 reads CASSVGSGPYEQYF. The CDR3 DNA is TGTGCCAGCAGCGTAGGGTCGGGACCCTACGAGCAGTACTTC.

J is TRBJ1-3 and V is TRBV7-6; D remains unclear. CDR1 is SGHVS, CDR2 FNYEAQ, per germline. This CDR3 is 17 amino acids long. Trimming pared 1 base from V and 4 bases from J, leaving 17 bases between. CDR3: CASSLGLRGNFGNTIYF. The CDR3 DNA sequence: TGTGCCAGCAGCTTAGGTCTCCGCGGGAACTTCGGAAACACCATATATTTT.

V is TRBV11-3 and J is TRBJ2-7; 8 bases match TRBD1. J was trimmed by 3 bases and V by 5 bases; bases with no gene match: 12. The germline gives CDR1 SGHNT, CDR2 YENEEA. CDR3 length: 16 residues. Here the CDR3 DNA reads TGTGCCAGCAGCGTAAATAACAGGGGGTGGCTCTACGAGCAGTACTTC. Translation gives CASSVNNRGWLYEQYF. Together with reference TRBV11-3 and TRBJ2-7, the CDR3 gives the full variable domain: EAGVVQSPRYKIIEKKQPVAFWCNPISGHNTLYWYLQNLGQGPELLIRYENEEAVDDSQLPKDRFSAERLKGVDSTLKIQPAELGDSAVYLCASSVNNRGWLYEQYFGPGTRLTVT.

The rearrangement joins TRBV7-3 to TRBJ2-1; TRBD2 matches at 12 bases. CDR3 length: 15 residues. J was trimmed by 6 bases and V by 5 bases; bases with no gene match: 5. Germline V gene data show CDR1 as SGHTA and CDR2 as FQGTGA. For the CDR3, the DNA is TGTGCCAGCAGCGTCCGACTAGCGGGAGTCAATGAGCAGTTCTTC. It yields the protein CASSVRLAGVNEQFF.

V gene TRBV7-3 combines with J gene TRBJ2-1, with D maybe TRBD1 (5 bases). Germline V gene lookup returns CDR1 SGHTA and CDR2 FQGTGA. The CDR3 sequence is 18 residues long. Trimming stripped 5 bases from V and 9 bases from J, with 29 bases between. The CDR3 DNA reads as TGTGCCAGCAGCCCCAGGGCTAACCCCTTAGTGGATTTCGGTGAGCAGTTCTTC. It translates to CASSPRANPLVDFGEQFF.

V and J are TRBV7-6 and TRBJ2-2, with D unclear. The CDR3 length is 16 residues. Trimming pared 2 bases from V and 5 bases from J, leaving 15 bases between. Germline assignment: CDR1 SGHVS and CDR2 FNYEAQ. Written as DNA, the CDR3 is TGTGCCAGCAGCTTATACCCCAGAAGTTATACCGGGGAGCTGTTTTTT. It is translated as CASSLYPRSYTGELFF.

V and J are TRBV11-2 and TRBJ2-1; D is ambiguous. CDR3 length equals 16 residues. Germline-derived CDR1 and CDR2 are SGHAT and FQNNGV. V lost 3 bases and J lost 1, with 13 bases in between. The CDR3 region has the DNA TGTGCCAGCAGCTTCGGTAGATATCTTTCCTACAATGAGCAGTTCTTC. Protein product: CASSFGRYLSYNEQFF. Filled out from reference TRBV11-2 and TRBJ2-1, the complete variable domain reads EAGVAQSPRYKIIEKRQSVAFWCNPISGHATLYWYQQILGQGPKLLIQFQNNGVVDDSQLPKDRFSAERLKGVDSTLKIQPAKLEDSAVYLCASSFGRYLSYNEQFFGPGTRLTVL.

The V call is TRBV5-1, the J call TRBJ1-2, with TRBD1 as a possible D gene (6 bases). CDR1 is SGHRS and CDR2 is YFSETQ in the germline V gene. V lost 4 bases, J lost 8 bases, and 18 bases lay in between. This CDR3 region has 14 residues. This CDR3 reads CASSPEPGARGYTF. CDR3 DNA: TGCGCCAGCAGCCCCGAGCCAGGGGCAAGGGGCTACACCTTC.

In this sample, this clone turned up a few times. The chain couples TRBV7-3 to TRBJ1-1; possibly TRBD1 for D (6 bases). Germline loops: CDR1 SGHTA, CDR2 FQGTGA. CDR3 length equals 15 residues. Trimming removed 5 bases from V and 4 bases from J, with 17 bases in between. The CDR3 region is CASSPQGGEITEAFF. CDR3 nucleotide sequence: TGTGCCAGCAGCCCCCAAGGGGGGGAGATCACTGAAGCTTTCTTT.

The chain links TRBV5-4 to TRBJ1-2; D is possibly TRBD1 (6 bases). The CDR3 loop spans 15 amino acids. Trimming shortened V by 0 bases and J by 5 bases, and 14 bases separated the two germline ends. Germline CDR1 SGHNT, CDR2 YYREEE (reference sequence). CDR3 sequence reads: CASSLAGAAGYGYTF. CDR3 DNA: TGTGCCAGCAGCTTGGCAGGGGCCGCAGGATATGGCTACACCTTC.

CDR3 DNA: TGTGCCAGCAGCACCAACGATGGGGCAACTAATGAAAAACTGTTTTTT. Translated: CASSTNDGATNEKLFF. This chain joins TRBV7-9 and TRBJ1-4, with D uncertain. V was pared by 5 bases and J by 0 bases, with 13 bases between. The CDR3 covers 16 residues. Germline lookup yields CDR1 SEHNR and CDR2 FQNEAQ (reference sequence).

The rearrangement uses TRBV1 and TRBJ1-4. TRBV1 is listed as a pseudogene. The CDR3 runs to 18 residues. The chain's CDR3 is CTSSQEEGSPTFNEKLFF. The DNA of the CDR3 is TGCACCAGCAGCCAAGAGGAGGGTTCGCCCACCTTTAATGAAAAACTGTTTTTT.

This chain connects TRBV4-1 to TRBJ2-7; TRBD2 might be the D (6 bases). The CDR3 sequence is 16 residues long. The V gene lost 5 bases and the J gene lost 5 bases, with 22 bases spanning the gap. The V gene's germline CDR1 is MGHRA and CDR2 YSYEKL. The CDR3 nucleotides are TGCGCCAGCAGCGCCCGGACACGGGACTCGGCCAACGAGCAGTACTTC. This encodes CASSARTRDSANEQYF.

V is TRBV5-1 and J is TRBJ2-7; TRBD2 aligns across 10 bases. The length of the CDR3 is 18 residues. Unmatched junction bases numbered 15, after V lost 3 bases and J lost 3 bases. Germline V gene data show CDR1 as SGHRS and CDR2 as YFSETQ. DNA of the CDR3: TGCGCCAGCAGCTCGAACCAATTATCTAGCGGGAGAGGCTACGAGCAGTACTTC. The encoded protein is CASSSNQLSSGRGYEQYF.

The genes are TRBV5-1 and TRBJ1-1, with 8 bases matching TRBD1. V dropped 4 bases and J dropped 1; count of bases not matched to a gene: 6. CDR3 length equals 15 residues. Germline V gene data show CDR1 as SGHRS and CDR2 as YFSETQ. CDR3 DNA: TGCGCCAGCAGCCCGGATGGACAGGGGAACACTGAAGCTTTCTTT. It encodes CASSPDGQGNTEAFF.